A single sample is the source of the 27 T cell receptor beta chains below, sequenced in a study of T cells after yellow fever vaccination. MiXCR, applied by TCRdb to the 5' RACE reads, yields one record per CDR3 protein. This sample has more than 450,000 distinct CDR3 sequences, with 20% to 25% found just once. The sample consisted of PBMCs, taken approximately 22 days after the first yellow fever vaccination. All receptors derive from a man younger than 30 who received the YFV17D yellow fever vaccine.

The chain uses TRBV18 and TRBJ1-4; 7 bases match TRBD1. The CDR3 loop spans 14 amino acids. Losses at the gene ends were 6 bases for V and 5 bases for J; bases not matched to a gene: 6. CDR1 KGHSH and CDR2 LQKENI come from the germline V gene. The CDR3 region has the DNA TGTGCCAGCTCGCGGGACAGCCTAAATGAAAAACTGTTTTTT. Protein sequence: CASSRDSLNEKLFF.

Here the CDR3 reads CSARPSGGATDTQYF. The CDR3 nucleotides read TGCAGTGCTAGACCCAGCGGGGGGGCCACAGATACGCAGTATTTT. The chain couples TRBV20-1 to TRBJ2-3, with 10 bases aligning to TRBD2. Trimming cost V 2 bases and J 2 bases; bases outside gene matches: 4. The CDR3 length is 15 residues. The germline CDR1 and CDR2 sequences are DFQATT and SNEGSKA (reference sequence).

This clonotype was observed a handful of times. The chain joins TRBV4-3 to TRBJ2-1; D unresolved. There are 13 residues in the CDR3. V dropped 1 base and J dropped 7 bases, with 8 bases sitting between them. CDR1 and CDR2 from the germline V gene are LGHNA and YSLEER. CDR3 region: CASSQGLLNEQFF. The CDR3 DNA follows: TGCGCCAGCAGCCAAGGACTTCTTAATGAGCAGTTCTTC.

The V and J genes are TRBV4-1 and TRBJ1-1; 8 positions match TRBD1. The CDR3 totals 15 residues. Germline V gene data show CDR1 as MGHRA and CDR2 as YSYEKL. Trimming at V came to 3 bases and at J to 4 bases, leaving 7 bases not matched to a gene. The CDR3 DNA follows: TGCGCCAGCAGCCAGACAGGGGCGAAACCCACTGAAGCTTTCTTT. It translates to CASSQTGAKPTEAFF.

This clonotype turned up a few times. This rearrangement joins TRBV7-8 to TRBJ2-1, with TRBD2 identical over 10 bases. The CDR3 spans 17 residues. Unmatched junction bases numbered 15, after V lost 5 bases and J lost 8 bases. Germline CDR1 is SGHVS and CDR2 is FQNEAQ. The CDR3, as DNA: TGTGCCAGCAGCGCCCTTAGACAGCGGGGGGGCCCGGATGAGCAGTTCTTC. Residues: CASSALRQRGGPDEQFF.

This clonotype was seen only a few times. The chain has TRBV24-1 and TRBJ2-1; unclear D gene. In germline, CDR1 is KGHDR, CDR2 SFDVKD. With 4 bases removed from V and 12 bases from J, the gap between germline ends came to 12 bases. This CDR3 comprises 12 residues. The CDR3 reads CATSDPLGPQFF. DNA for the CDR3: TGTGCCACCAGTGACCCCCTAGGTCCGCAGTTCTTC.

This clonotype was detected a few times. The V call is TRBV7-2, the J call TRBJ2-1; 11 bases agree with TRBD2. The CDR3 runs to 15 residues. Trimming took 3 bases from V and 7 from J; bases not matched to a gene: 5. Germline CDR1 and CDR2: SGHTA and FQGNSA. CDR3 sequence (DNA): TGTGCCAGCAGCTTGTTTAGCGGGGGGGCTAATGAGCAGTTCTTC. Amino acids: CASSLFSGGANEQFF.

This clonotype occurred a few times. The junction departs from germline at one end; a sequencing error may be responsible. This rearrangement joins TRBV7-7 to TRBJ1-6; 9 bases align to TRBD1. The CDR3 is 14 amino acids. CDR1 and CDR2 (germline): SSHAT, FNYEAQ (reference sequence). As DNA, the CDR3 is TGTGCTAGCAGCATGGACAGGGGAAATTCACCCCTCCACTTT. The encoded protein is CASSMDRGNSPLHF.

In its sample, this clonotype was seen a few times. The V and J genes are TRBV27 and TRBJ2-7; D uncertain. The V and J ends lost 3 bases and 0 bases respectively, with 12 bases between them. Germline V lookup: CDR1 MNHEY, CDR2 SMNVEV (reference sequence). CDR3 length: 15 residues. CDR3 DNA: TGTGCCAGCAGTTTGGCCGGCAGGAGCTCCTACGAGCAGTACTTC. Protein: CASSLAGRSSYEQYF.

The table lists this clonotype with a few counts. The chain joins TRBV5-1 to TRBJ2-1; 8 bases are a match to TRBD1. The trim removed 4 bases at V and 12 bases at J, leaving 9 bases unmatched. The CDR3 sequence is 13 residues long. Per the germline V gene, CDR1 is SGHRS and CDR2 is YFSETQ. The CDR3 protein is CASSPDRASRQFF. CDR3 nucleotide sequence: TGCGCCAGCAGCCCGGACAGGGCCTCCAGGCAGTTCTTC.

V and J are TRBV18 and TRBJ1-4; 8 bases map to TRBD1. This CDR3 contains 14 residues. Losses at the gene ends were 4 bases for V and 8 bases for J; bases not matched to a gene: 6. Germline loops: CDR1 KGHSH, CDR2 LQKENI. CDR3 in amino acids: CASSLDRDGEKLFF. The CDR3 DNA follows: TGTGCCAGCTCACTGGACAGGGATGGAGAAAAACTGTTTTTT.

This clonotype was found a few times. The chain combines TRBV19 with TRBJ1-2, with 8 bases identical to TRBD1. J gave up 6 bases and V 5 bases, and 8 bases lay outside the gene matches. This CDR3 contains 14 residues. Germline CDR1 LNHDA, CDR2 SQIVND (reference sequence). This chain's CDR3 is CASSWGTGGDGYTF. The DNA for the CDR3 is TGTGCCAGTAGTTGGGGTACAGGGGGAGATGGCTACACCTTC.

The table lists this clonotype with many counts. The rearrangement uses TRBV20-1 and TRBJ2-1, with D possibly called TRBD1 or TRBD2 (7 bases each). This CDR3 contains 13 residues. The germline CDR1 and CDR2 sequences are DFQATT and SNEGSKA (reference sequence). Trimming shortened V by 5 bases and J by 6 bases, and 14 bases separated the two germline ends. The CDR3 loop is CSAPRRGGNEQFF. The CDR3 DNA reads TGCAGTGCTCCTCGCAGGGGGGGCAATGAGCAGTTCTTC.

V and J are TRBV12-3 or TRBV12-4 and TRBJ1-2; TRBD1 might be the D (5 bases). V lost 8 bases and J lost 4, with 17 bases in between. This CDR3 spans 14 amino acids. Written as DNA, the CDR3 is TGTGCCAGCGGTCCCACGGGGGGAATCTATGGCTACACCTTC. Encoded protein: CASGPTGGIYGYTF.

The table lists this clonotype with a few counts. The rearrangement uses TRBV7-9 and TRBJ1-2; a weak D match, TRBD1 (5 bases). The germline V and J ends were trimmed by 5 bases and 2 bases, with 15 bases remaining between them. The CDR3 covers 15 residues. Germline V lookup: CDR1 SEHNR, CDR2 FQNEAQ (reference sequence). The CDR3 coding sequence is TGTGCCAGCAGCCCGAGCCCGGGGGTGAACTATGGCTACACCTTC. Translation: CASSPSPGVNYGYTF.

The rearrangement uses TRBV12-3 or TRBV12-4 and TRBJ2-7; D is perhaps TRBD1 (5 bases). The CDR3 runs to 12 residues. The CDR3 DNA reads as TGTGACAGCAGTGAAGACAGCTACGAGCAGTACGTC. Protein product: CDSSEDSYEQYV.

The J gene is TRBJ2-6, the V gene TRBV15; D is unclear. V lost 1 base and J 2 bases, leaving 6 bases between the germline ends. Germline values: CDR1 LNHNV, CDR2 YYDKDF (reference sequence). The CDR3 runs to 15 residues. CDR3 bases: TGTGCCACCAGCAGAGCTGGGGCTGGGGCCAACGTCCTGACTTTC. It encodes CATSRAGAGANVLTF.

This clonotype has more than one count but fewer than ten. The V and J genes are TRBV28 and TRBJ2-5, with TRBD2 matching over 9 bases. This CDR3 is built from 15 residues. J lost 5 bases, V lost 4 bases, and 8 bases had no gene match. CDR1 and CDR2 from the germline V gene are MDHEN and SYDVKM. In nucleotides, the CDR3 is TGTGCCAGCAGTTCACCCGGGACTAGCAAGGAGACCCAGTACTTC. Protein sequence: CASSSPGTSKETQYF. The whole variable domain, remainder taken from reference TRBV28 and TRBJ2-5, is DVKVTQSSRYLVKRTGEKVFLECVQDMDHENMFWYRQDPGLGLRLIYFSYDVKMKEKGDIPEGYSVSREKKERFSLILESASTNQTSMYLCASSSPGTSKETQYFGPGTRLLVL.

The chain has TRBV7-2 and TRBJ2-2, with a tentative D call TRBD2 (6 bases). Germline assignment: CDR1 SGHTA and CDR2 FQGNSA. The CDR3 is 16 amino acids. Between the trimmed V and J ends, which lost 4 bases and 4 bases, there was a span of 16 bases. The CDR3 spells CASSSRLDPTTGELFF. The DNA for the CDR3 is TGTGCCAGCAGCTCCCGACTAGACCCGACCACCGGGGAGCTGTTTTTT.

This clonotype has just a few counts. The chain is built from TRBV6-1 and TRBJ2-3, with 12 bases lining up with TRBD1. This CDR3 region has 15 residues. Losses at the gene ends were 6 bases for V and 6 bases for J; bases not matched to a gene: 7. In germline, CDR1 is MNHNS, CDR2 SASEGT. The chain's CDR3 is CASRDGTGGSDTQYF. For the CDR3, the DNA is TGTGCCAGCAGAGACGGGACAGGGGGCTCGGATACGCAGTATTTT.

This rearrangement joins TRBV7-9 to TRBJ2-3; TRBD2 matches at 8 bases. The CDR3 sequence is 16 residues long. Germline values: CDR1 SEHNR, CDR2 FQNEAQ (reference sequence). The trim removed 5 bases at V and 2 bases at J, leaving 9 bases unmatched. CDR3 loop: CASSPRTGGTTDTQYF. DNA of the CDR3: TGTGCCAGCAGCCCTCGGACGGGGGGGACCACAGATACGCAGTATTTT. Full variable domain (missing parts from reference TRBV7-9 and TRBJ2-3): DTGVSQNPRHKITKRGQNVTFRCDPISEHNRLYWYRQTLGQGPEFLTYFQNEAQLEKSRLLSDRFSAERPKGSFSTLEIQRTEQGDSAMYLCASSPRTGGTTDTQYFGPGTRLTVL.

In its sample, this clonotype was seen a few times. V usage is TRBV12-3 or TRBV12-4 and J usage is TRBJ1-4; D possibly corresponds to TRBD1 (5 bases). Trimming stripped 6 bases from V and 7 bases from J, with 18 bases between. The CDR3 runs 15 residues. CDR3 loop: CASSDPHGDVEKLFF. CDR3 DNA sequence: TGTGCCAGCAGCGACCCGCATGGGGACGTTGAAAAACTGTTTTTT.

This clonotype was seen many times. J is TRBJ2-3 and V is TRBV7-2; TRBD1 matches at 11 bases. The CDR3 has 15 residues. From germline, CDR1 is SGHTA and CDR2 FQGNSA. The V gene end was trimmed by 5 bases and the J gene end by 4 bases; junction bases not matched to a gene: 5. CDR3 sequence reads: CASSRRDRGADTQYF. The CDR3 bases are TGTGCCAGCAGCCGCCGGGACAGGGGGGCAGATACGCAGTATTTT.

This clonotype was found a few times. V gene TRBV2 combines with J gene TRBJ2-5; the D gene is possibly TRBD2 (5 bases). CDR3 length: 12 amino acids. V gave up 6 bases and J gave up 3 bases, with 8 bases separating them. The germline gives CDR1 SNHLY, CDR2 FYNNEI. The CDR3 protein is CASRGDKETQYF. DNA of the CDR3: TGTGCCAGCAGGGGAGATAAAGAGACCCAGTACTTC.

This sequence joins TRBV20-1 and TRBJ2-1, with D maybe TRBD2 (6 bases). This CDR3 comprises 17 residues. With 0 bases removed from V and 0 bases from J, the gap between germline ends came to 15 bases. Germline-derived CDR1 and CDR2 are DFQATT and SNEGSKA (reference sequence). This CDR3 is CSARDVGGISSYNEQFF. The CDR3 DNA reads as TGCAGTGCTAGAGATGTTGGGGGGATTAGCTCCTACAATGAGCAGTTCTTC.

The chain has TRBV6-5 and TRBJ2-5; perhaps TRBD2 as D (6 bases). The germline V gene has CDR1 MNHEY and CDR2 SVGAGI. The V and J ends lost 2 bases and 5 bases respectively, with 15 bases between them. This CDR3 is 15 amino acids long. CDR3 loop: CASSYGAGTSETQYF. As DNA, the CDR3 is TGTGCCAGCAGTTACGGTGCCGGGACTTCGGAGACCCAGTACTTC.

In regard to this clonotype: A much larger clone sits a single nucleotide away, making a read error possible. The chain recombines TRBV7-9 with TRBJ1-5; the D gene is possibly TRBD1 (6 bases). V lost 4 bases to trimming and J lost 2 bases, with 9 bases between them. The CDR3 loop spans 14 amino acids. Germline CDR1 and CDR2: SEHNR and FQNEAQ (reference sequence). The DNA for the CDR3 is TGTGCCAGCAGCTCGGGACATCGCAATCAGCCCCAGCATTTT. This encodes CASSSGHRNQPQHF.